Listed below are T cell receptor beta chains from one sample, sequenced in a study of shared clonotypes between healthy human individuals. The method was immunoSEQ multiplex PCR; TCRdb's version includes in-frame clones alone and lacks a portion of them. The sample has roughly 1 million clones, around 75% seen once. The sample taken for sequencing was memory CD4+ T cells sorted from blood. These receptors all come from a man younger than 35 in good health. Each CDR3 is given with its conserved first and last residue. Each record gives: clone size, J gene, D gene, V gene, CDR3 length, CDR3 protein, CDR3 DNA. D genes are given only for firm matches. Size is omitted from some rows. Given values are once, few, many or a class for expanded clones.

. | TRBJ1-2 | TRBD1 | TRBV29-1 | 14 | CSAQGGTGQTGYTF | TGCAGCGCCCAAGGAGGGACAGGCCAAACGGGCTACACCTTC
. | TRBJ2-4 | . | TRBV6-5 | 15 | CASSSSGLTKNIQYF | .
. | TRBJ2-7 | TRBD2 | TRBV4-3 | 20 | CASSQDLVTSGRAAPDEQYF | TGCGCCAGCAGCCAAGATCTGGTAACTAGCGGGAGGGCTGCTCCGGACGAGCAGTACTTC
once | TRBJ2-2 | TRBD1 | TRBV6-1 | 15 | CASSMDRVLAGELFF | TGTGCCAGCAGTATGGACAGGGTTTTGGCCGGGGAGCTGTTTTTT
few | TRBJ2-7 | . | TRBV11-2 | 13 | CASSLGDSYEQYF | TGTGCCAGCAGCTTAGGCGATTCCTACGAGCAGTACTTC
. | TRBJ2-7 | . | TRBV27 | 9 | CASKDEQYF | TGTGCCAGCAAGGACGAGCAGTACTTC
few | TRBJ2-2 | . | TRBV10-3 | 13 | CAISDRDSGELFF | TGTGCCATCAGTGACAGGGATTCCGGGGAGCTGTTTTTT
. | TRBJ2-3 | . | TRBV15 | 15 | CATSSRGGLADTQYF | TGTGCCACCAGCTCCAGGGGGGGATTGGCAGATACGCAGTATTTT
once | TRBJ1-2 | . | TRBV6-5 | 13 | CASSYGAGYGYTF | TGTGCCAGCAGTTATGGGGCTGGCTATGGCTACACCTTC
. | TRBJ1-1 | . | TRBV5-4 | 14 | CASSRFTANTEAFF | TGTGCCAGCAGTCGATTCACAGCGAACACTGAAGCTTTCTTT
. | TRBJ1-6 | TRBD1 | TRBV5-1 | 13 | CASSGTGNSPLHF | TGCGCCAGCAGCGGGACAGGCAATTCACCCCTCCACTTT
. | TRBJ1-1 | . | TRBV30 | 12 | CAGDMGGTEAFF | TGTGCCGGCGATATGGGAGGCACTGAAGCTTTCTTT
. | TRBJ1-1 | TRBD1 | TRBV5-6 | 16 | CASSYGQGVVVTEAFF | TGTGCCAGCAGTTATGGACAGGGAGTGGTGGTCACTGAAGCTTTCTTT
. | TRBJ1-2 | . | TRBV6-1 | 13 | CASSEQVGYGYTF | TGTGCCAGCAGTGAACAGGTGGGCTATGGCTACACCTTC
. | TRBJ1-2 | . | TRBV4-1 | 14 | CASSLDGRNYGYTF | TGCGCCAGCAGCTTAGACGGGCGAAACTATGGCTACACCTTC
. | TRBJ2-7 | . | TRBV7-9 | 15 | CASSLGGSSSYEQYF | TGTGCCAGCAGCTTAGGGGGGAGTAGCTCCTACGAGCAGTACTTC
. | TRBJ1-2 | . | TRBV7-6 | 14 | CASSLTRSDYGYTF | TGTGCCAGCAGCTTAACCCGCAGTGACTATGGCTACACCTTC